The clone carrying this TCR beta chain has more than one count but fewer than ten. Preparation of the TCRbeta library involved a method that used unique molecular identifiers. Each CDR3 protein is one row after TCRdb ran MiXCR on the PCR reads. Of about 500,000 distinct CDR3 sequences listed, over 10% are singletons. This entry is derived from a study of T-cell reconstitution after alpha-beta-depleted transplantation in children. Per the germline V gene, CDR1 is SGHTA and CDR2 is FQGNSA. Trimming took off 8 bases at V and 7 bases at J, with 26 bases between the two ends. The CDR3 runs 16 residues. The clonotype originates from a female patient aged 2-9 years who had a stem cell transplant for aplastic anemia, so the T cells may come from the graft donor. The V gene is TRBV7-2, the J gene TRBJ1-2; D may be TRBD1 (6 bases). The sample consisted of PBMCs, mostly from graft donor cells, taken 180 days after TCRalphabeta/CD19-depleted stem cell transplant. CDR3 bases: TGTGCCAGCGGAGGGGGGCAGGGGCGCTTGGTTTTTGGCTACACCTTC. As protein: CASGGGQGRLVFGYTF.